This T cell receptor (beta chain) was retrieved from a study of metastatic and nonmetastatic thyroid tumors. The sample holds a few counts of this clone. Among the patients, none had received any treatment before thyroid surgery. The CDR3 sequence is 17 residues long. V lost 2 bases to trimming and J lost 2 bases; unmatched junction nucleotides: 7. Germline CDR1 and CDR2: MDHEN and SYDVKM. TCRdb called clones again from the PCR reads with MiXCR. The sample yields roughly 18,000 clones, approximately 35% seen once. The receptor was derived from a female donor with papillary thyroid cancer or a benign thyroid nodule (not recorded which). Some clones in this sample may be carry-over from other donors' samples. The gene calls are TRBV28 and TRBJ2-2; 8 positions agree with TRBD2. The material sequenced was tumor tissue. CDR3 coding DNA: TGTGCCAGCAGTTTACCCCCGGGACTAGGAAACACCGGGGAGCTGTTTTTT. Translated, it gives CASSLPPGLGNTGELFF.